The rows below give T cell receptor beta chains drawn from one sample of a study of blood T cells in healthy people across ages. TCRdb fed the 5' RACE reads into MiXCR, producing one record per CDR3 protein. The sample lists 850,000 to 950,000 distinct CDR3 sequences; about 28% were seen once. Sequenced material: blood. All receptors come from a woman aged 80 or over in good health. Both conserved end residues are part of each CDR3. The D gene is left open where the match is weak. Rows give clone size only sometimes, using once, few, many, or a class for an expanded clone.

>TRBJ1-2|many|-|TRBV29-1
TGCAGCGTAGGACGGGCCGCTAACTATGGCTACACCTTC
CSVGRAANYGYTF
>TRBJ1-5|many|TRBD1|TRBV7-2
TGTGCCAGCAGCTTACGACAGGGGGGCAATCAGCCCCAGCATTTT
CASSLRQGGNQPQHF
>TRBJ2-5|many|-|TRBV7-2
TGTGCCAGCAGCTTAGCCGGGGTGGCCGCCCAAGAGACCCAGTACTTC
CASSLAGVAAQETQYF
>TRBJ2-7|-|TRBD2|TRBV7-2
TGTGCCAGCAGCGGCGGACTAGGGGAAATCTCCTACGAGCAGTACTTC
CASSGGLGEISYEQYF
>TRBJ1-1|-|TRBD1|TRBV5-5
TGTGCCAGCAGCATACAGGGGGCTGAAGCTTTCTTT
CASSIQGAEAFF
>TRBJ1-1|-|TRBD1|TRBV7-9
TGTGCCAGCAGCTCTACTTCACAGGGGAACACCGAAGCTTTCTTT
CASSSTSQGNTEAFF
>TRBJ2-2|-|-|TRBV6-2/TRBV6-3
TGTGCCAGCAGGCAACTAGGGTATTCGAACACCGGGGAGCTGTTTTTT
CASRQLGYSNTGELFF
>TRBJ2-5|many|TRBD2|TRBV7-2
TGTGCCAGCAGACGCGGACTAGGAGAGACCCAGTACTTC
CASRRGLGETQYF
>TRBJ1-2|many|-|TRBV10-3
TGTGCCATCAGATCGGGACTGTGGGATGGCTACACCTTC
CAIRSGLWDGYTF
>TRBJ2-3|few|-|TRBV6-1
TGTGCCAGTATCCGGGACTGGACCACAGATACGCAGTATTTT
CASIRDWTTDTQYF
>TRBJ2-3|many|-|TRBV7-9
TGTGCCAGCAGCCCTTTAGGAGCCTATACGCAGTATTTT
CASSPLGAYTQYF
>TRBJ2-1|-|-|TRBV5-1
TGCGCCAGCGGAACGACGGTCGGAAGCTCCTACAATGAGCAGTTCTTC
CASGTTVGSSYNEQFF
>TRBJ2-3|many|-|TRBV29-1
TGCAGCGTTGGGTCTGGGAACACAGATACGCAGTATTTT
CSVGSGNTDTQYF
>TRBJ2-3|many|-|TRBV4-3
TGCGCCAGCAGCCAAGAACTCACGGGGGAGGTGGCAGATACGCAGTATTTT
CASSQELTGEVADTQYF
>TRBJ1-1|few|-|TRBV28
TGTGCAAGGGGTTCCACTGAAGCTTTCTTT
CARGSTEAFF
>TRBJ2-2|-|-|TRBV4-1
TGCGCCAGCAGCCAACCAGCCAGGGGTACAACCGGGGAGCTGTTTTTT
CASSQPARGTTGELFF
>TRBJ2-3|many|-|TRBV20-1
TGCAGTGCTAGAGATCGACCTATGGGGCTAGGCACAGATACGCAGTATTTT
CSARDRPMGLGTDTQYF
>TRBJ2-1|many|TRBD2|TRBV7-2
TGTGCCAGCAGTCCTTGGCGGGGAGGGCCCAATGAGCAGTTCTTC
CASSPWRGGPNEQFF
>TRBJ1-2|once|-|TRBV14
TGTGCCAGCAGCCAAGGCCGAGGGGGGAGCTATGGCAACACCTTC
CASSQGRGGSYGNTF
>TRBJ2-3|many|TRBD2|TRBV12-3/TRBV12-4
TGTGCCAGCAGTTCCGGACTAGCGGTCCGCACAGATACGCAGTATTTT
CASSSGLAVRTDTQYF
>TRBJ2-1|many|TRBD2|TRBV29-1
TGCAGCGTTGGGTACCCCTTGACTAGCGGGGAGCGGGAGCAGTTCTTC
CSVGYPLTSGEREQFF
>TRBJ1-2|many|-|TRBV5-1
TGCGCCAGCAGCTTGGGCGCCGACGGACGCACCTATGGCTACACCTTC
CASSLGADGRTYGYTF
>TRBJ1-6|-|-|TRBV5-1
TGCGCCAGCAGCTCCCAGGATAATTCACCCCTCCACTTT
CASSSQDNSPLHF
>TRBJ2-5|many|-|TRBV2
TGTGCCAGCTGCTGGGCCCTACAAGAGACCCAGTACTTC
CASCWALQETQYF
>TRBJ2-7|many|TRBD1|TRBV7-2
TGTGCCAGCAGCTTACAGTGGGACAGAGGCGAGCAGTACTTC
CASSLQWDRGEQYF
>TRBJ2-2|few|TRBD1|TRBV7-8
TGTGCCAGCAGCCCTAAACAGGGGTCAACGTGGACCGGGGAGCTGTTTTTT
CASSPKQGSTWTGELFF
>TRBJ1-1|-|-|TRBV12-3/TRBV12-4
TGTGCCACCCATGTAGGTTATAGTGGGGACATGAACACTGAAGCTTTCTTT
CATHVGYSGDMNTEAFF
>TRBJ1-5|few|TRBD1|TRBV28
TGTGCCAGCAGTCCTAATCCTACAGGGACAGCTCAGCCCCAGCATTTT
CASSPNPTGTAQPQHF
>TRBJ1-1|-|TRBD1|TRBV19
TGTGCCAGTAGTATGGCACAGGGGCGCGCTGAAGCTTTCTTT
CASSMAQGRAEAFF
>TRBJ2-3|-|-|TRBV11-2
TGTGCCAGCAGCTTATCCGGGTTGAATACGCAGTATTTT
CASSLSGLNTQYF
>TRBJ1-2|once|TRBD1|TRBV20-1
TGCAGTGCTACAGGGGGCTTGGATGGCTACACCTTC
CSATGGLDGYTF
>TRBJ2-3|many|TRBD2|TRBV6-6
TGTGCCAGCAGGGGACTAGCGGGGGGGCGGTCAGATACGCAGTATTTT
CASRGLAGGRSDTQYF
>TRBJ1-5|few|TRBD1|TRBV20-1
TGCAGTGCTCAACAGGGGGCAGCGAGCAATCAGCCCCAGCATTTT
CSAQQGAASNQPQHF
>TRBJ2-1|many|TRBD1|TRBV5-1
TGCGCCAGCAGCTTTTATGACAGGGGCGGCCTCGGGGCCAATGAGCAGTTCTTC
CASSFYDRGGLGANEQFF
>TRBJ1-5|many|-|TRBV20-1
TGCAGTGCCAGGCCAGGGGCGGGCAATCAGCCCCAGCATTTT
CSARPGAGNQPQHF
>TRBJ2-7|-|TRBD1|TRBV20-1
TGCAGTGCTAGAACCCTTATCCCCGGGACAGGGTCCTACAATGAGCAGTACTTC
CSARTLIPGTGSYNEQYF
>TRBJ2-3|-|-|TRBV4-3
TGCGCCAGCAGCCCTAGCCGAGATTATACGCAGTATTTT
CASSPSRDYTQYF
>TRBJ1-5|many|-|TRBV12-3/TRBV12-4
TGTGCCAGCAGTATCTCAGGGTCCAATCAGCCCCAGCATTTT
CASSISGSNQPQHF
>TRBJ2-5|few|TRBD1|TRBV3-1
TGTGCCAGCAGCCAACCGGGACAGGGGTTCGAGACCCAGTACTTC
CASSQPGQGFETQYF
>TRBJ2-7|few|TRBD1|TRBV7-2
TGTGCCAGCAGCTCCGACAGGGCGGGCTACAATGAGCAGTACTTC
CASSSDRAGYNEQYF
>TRBJ2-3|many|TRBD2|TRBV2
TGTGCCTCCTATCGGGGGGGCACAGATACGCAGTATTTT
CASYRGGTDTQYF
>TRBJ2-5|-|-|TRBV3-1
TGTGCCGGCAGCCAAGTGTTAGAGACCCAGTACTTC
CAGSQVLETQYF
>TRBJ2-3|-|-|TRBV18
TGTGCCAGCTCACCATTCCAGGGACCAGATACGCAGGATTTT
CASSPFQGPDTQDF
>TRBJ2-7|many|TRBD1|TRBV5-1
TGCGCCAGCAGCTTGGAGGGGGCCGGGACAGGGATCCTCGAGCAGTACTTC
CASSLEGAGTGILEQYF
>TRBJ2-3|-|TRBD2|TRBV7-6
TGTGCCAGCAGCCCCCTGGGGGCCGGGAGGGCAGATACGCAGTATTTT
CASSPLGAGRADTQYF
>TRBJ1-6|-|-|TRBV20-1
TGCAGTGCTAGAGATCATCCGGGTTTGACACCCCTCCACTTT
CSARDHPGLTPLHF
>TRBJ2-5|many|TRBD2|TRBV20-1
TGCAGTGCTAGAATCGGGACTAGCGGGGGGCAAGAGACCCAGTACTTC
CSARIGTSGGQETQYF
>TRBJ1-4|-|-|TRBV4-3
TGCGCCAGCAACCAACCCGGGTCGGGTGAAAAACTGTTTTTT
CASNQPGSGEKLFF
>TRBJ1-4|few|TRBD1|TRBV7-8
TGTGCCAGCAGCTTAGACCGGACAGGGAATGAAAAACTGTTTTTT
CASSLDRTGNEKLFF
>TRBJ1-2|many|TRBD1|TRBV20-1
TGCAGTGCGCCTCGACAGGGTTACGGCTACACCTTC
CSAPRQGYGYTF
>TRBJ1-4|-|-|TRBV14
TGTGCCAGCAGCCAAGATCTCGGAAAGGGACGTGAAAAACTGTTTTTT
CASSQDLGKGREKLFF